The clone carrying this TCR beta chain was counted a single time. The data stem from a study of T cell changes during pregnancy in multiple sclerosis. The table came from immunoSEQ multiplex PCR; TCRdb's copy has only in-frame clones and leaves some out. Found here are about 56,000 clones, around nine tenths of them singletons; the top ten hold around 0.49%. V lost 7 bases to trimming and J lost 6 bases; unmatched junction nucleotides: 15. The germline V gene encodes CDR1 SQVTM and CDR2 ANQGSEA. The CDR3 length is 14 residues. The V and J genes are TRBV29-1 and TRBJ2-7; TRBD2 agrees at 7 bases. The starting material was CD4+ T cells from peripheral blood mononuclear cells, obtained in the third trimester of pregnancy. This clonotype was sampled from a female donor with multiple sclerosis, enrolled in a pregnancy study. CDR3 protein: CSAGPGGRVREQYF. For the CDR3, the DNA is TGCAGCGCCGGACCGGGTGGGAGGGTGCGCGAGCAGTACTTC.